This T cell receptor (beta chain) was captured by sequencing in a study of T cell responses to AZD1222 COVID-19 vaccine. The method was immunoSEQ multiplex PCR; TCRdb's version includes in-frame clones alone and lacks a portion of them. The sample consists of about 130,000 clones, approximately 91% of them appearing once. V lost 0 bases, J lost 1 base, and 12 bases lay in between. CDR1 and CDR2 (germline): SGHDN, FVKESK. The CDR3 extends over 16 amino acids. Study-level findings and limits: It should be noted that donors were predominantly white British and more often female, and clonal diversity was possibly underestimated. Just 5 to 7 AZD1222 recipients were seropositive at baseline.

This clone was found once. Its cognate antigen is unknown. The clonotype was recovered from an adult who received the AZD1222 COVID-19 vaccine. Sequencing was performed on peripheral blood, taken 28 days after the second AZD1222 dose. The chain combines TRBV14 with TRBJ1-2; D is unresolved. CDR3 nucleotides: TGTGCCAGCAGCCAAGAAGCTAGGGATGGTAACTATGGCTACACCTTC. It specifies CASSQEARDGNYGYTF. Looking up the rest from reference TRBV14 and TRBJ1-2 gives the full variable domain: EAGVTQFPSHSVIEKGQTVTLRCDPISGHDNLYWYRRVMGKEIKFLLHFVKESKQDESGMPNNRFLAERTGGTYSTLKVQPAELEDSGVYFCASSQEARDGNYGYTFGSGTRLTVV.